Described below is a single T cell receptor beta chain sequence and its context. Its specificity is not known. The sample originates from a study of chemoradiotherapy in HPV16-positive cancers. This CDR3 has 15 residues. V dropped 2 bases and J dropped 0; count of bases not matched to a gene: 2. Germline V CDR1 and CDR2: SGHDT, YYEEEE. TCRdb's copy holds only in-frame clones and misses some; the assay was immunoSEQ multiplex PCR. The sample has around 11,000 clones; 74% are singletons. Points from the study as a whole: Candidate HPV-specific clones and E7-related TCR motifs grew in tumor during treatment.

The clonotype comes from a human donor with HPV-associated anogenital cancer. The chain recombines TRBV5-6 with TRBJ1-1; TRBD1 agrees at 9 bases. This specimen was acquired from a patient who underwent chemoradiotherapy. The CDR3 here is CASSFGTGLNTEAFF. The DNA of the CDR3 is TGTGCCAGCAGCTTCGGGACAGGGCTGAACACTGAAGCTTTCTTT.